The sequence of this T cell receptor beta chain was determined in a study of shared clonotypes between healthy human individuals. This CDR3 region has 13 residues. Trimming cost V 2 bases and J 2 bases, with 6 bases left between them. Germline values: CDR1 SEHNR, CDR2 FQNEAQ (reference sequence). In the naive CD8 group, cells lacked CD45RO and were positively selected for CCR7, so terminally differentiated effector memory CD45RA+ cells were left out. The method was immunoSEQ multiplex PCR; TCRdb's version includes in-frame clones alone and lacks a portion of them. The sample lists approximately 740,000 clones, 92% occurring once.

This chain connects TRBV7-9 to TRBJ2-5; unclear D gene. This TCR was recovered from a man aged 25-40 years in good health. Input material: naive CD8+ T cells sorted from blood. DNA of the CDR3: TGTGCCAGCAGCTTAACGGATCAAGAGACCCAGTACTTC. Residues: CASSLTDQETQYF.